The 31 T cell receptor beta chains reported below all come from one sample, sequenced in a study of T cell responses to AZD1222 COVID-19 vaccine. The repertoire was sequenced with immunoSEQ multiplex PCR; TCRdb's copy has only in-frame clones and lacks some. The repertoire holds roughly 100,000 clones, with about 85% as singletons. The source material was peripheral blood, sampled 28 days after the second AZD1222 dose. These receptors were taken from an adult who received the AZD1222 COVID-19 vaccine.

The chain recombines TRBV28 with TRBJ1-5, with no clear D. V dropped 3 bases and J dropped 6 bases, with 6 bases sitting between them. CDR1 is MDHEN, CDR2 SYDVKM, per germline. This CDR3 has 12 residues. This CDR3 is CASSFVGQPQHF. The DNA for the CDR3 is TGTGCCAGCAGTTTCGTGGGTCAGCCCCAGCATTTT.

This clone was seen more than once but under ten times. The chain is built from TRBV5-1 and TRBJ1-2, with 8 bases fitting TRBD1. This CDR3 region has 14 residues. J lost 10 bases, V lost 4 bases, and 12 bases had no gene match. Germline V gives CDR1 SGHRS, CDR2 YFSETQ. This chain's CDR3 is CASSAAGGNVVYTF. The DNA of the CDR3 is TGCGCCAGCAGCGCAGCAGGGGGCAATGTTGTCTACACCTTC. Full variable domain (outside the CDR3, taken from reference TRBV5-1 and TRBJ1-2): KAGVTQTPRYLIKTRGQQVTLSCSPISGHRSVSWYQQTPGQGLQFLFEYFSETQRNKGNFPGRFSGRQFSNSRSEMNVSTLELGDSALYLCASSAAGGNVVYTFGSGTRLTVV.

The V and J genes are TRBV18 and TRBJ2-5, with 10 bases matching TRBD2. Per the germline V gene, CDR1 is KGHSH and CDR2 is LQKENI. The CDR3 covers 17 residues. The J segment lost 4 bases and the V segment lost 1 base, leaving 9 bases of the junction unmatched. The DNA for the CDR3 is TGTGCCAGCTCACCACAGTTTGCAGCGGGAGGGGGAGAGACCCAGTACTTC. Protein product: CASSPQFAAGGGETQYF.

The chain joins TRBV11-2 to TRBJ2-7; 7 nucleotides match TRBD2. This CDR3 spans 14 amino acids. Per germline, CDR1 SGHAT and CDR2 FQNNGV. Trimming at V came to 4 bases and at J to 3 bases, leaving 6 bases not matched to a gene. The DNA for the CDR3 is TGTGCCAGCAGCTCCCGCCAGCGGGACTACGAGCAGTACTTC. Protein product: CASSSRQRDYEQYF.

The V call is TRBV30, the J call TRBJ1-6; TRBD1 matches at 9 bases. Looked up from germline, CDR1 is GTSNPN and CDR2 is SVGIG (reference sequence). This CDR3 has 15 amino acids. V was clipped by 4 bases and J by 8 bases; unmatched bases: 9. This CDR3 reads CAWTRPGQGDSPLHF. In DNA, the CDR3 is TGTGCCTGGACCCGACCGGGACAGGGAGATTCACCCCTCCACTTT.

The chain links TRBV2 to TRBJ2-3; possible D gene TRBD2, 5 bases. Germline lookup yields CDR1 SNHLY and CDR2 FYNNEI. This CDR3 contains 14 residues. The CDR3 DNA follows: TGTGCGCCTCGAGTGACGGGGAGCACAGATACGCAGTATTTT. Its protein product is CAPRVTGSTDTQYF.

The chain couples TRBV6-1 to TRBJ1-2; D ambiguous. Deletions cut 3 bases from V and 0 bases from J, with 14 bases between. The CDR3 length is 16 residues. Germline assignment: CDR1 MNHNS and CDR2 SASEGT. The chain's CDR3 is CASSELPVITNYGYTF. CDR3 DNA sequence: TGTGCCAGCAGTGAGCTGCCCGTTATAACTAACTATGGCTACACCTTC.

This chain uses TRBV7-9 with TRBJ1-1; D is unresolved. The CDR3 spans 13 residues. CDR1 is SEHNR, CDR2 FQNEAQ, per germline (reference sequence). V was trimmed by 1 base and J by 2 bases, leaving 5 bases between them. The CDR3 nucleotides are TGTGCCAGCAGCTTAGAAGATAACACTGAAGCTTTCTTT. This translates into CASSLEDNTEAFF.

This chain uses TRBV9 with TRBJ2-7; 10 nucleotides line up with TRBD1. The V and J ends lost 3 bases and 7 bases, in that order; junction bases with no gene match: 10. This CDR3 comprises 15 residues. The germline V gene has CDR1 SGDLS and CDR2 YYNGEE. The CDR3 is CASSGRDRGLGEQYF. The CDR3 DNA reads TGTGCCAGCAGCGGCCGGGACAGGGGTTTAGGGGAGCAGTACTTC.

The chain combines TRBV21-1 with TRBJ2-1; the listed D gene, TRBD2, was not tested against the DNA. TRBV21-1 is described as a pseudogene. The CDR3 runs 17 residues. CDR3 nucleotides: TGTGCCAGCAGCAAGGATCTAGCGGGAGGGCCCTACAATGAGCAGTTCTTC. Amino acid sequence: CASSKDLAGGPYNEQFF.

This clone is judged medium-sized (0.01 to 0.1%). The chain uses TRBV30 and TRBJ1-6; D may be TRBD1 (5 bases). The CDR3 consists of 16 residues. The V end lost 0 bases, the J end lost 4 bases, and 13 bases lay between the germline ends. CDR1 and CDR2 (germline): GTSNPN, SVGIG (reference sequence). DNA for the CDR3: TGTGCCTGGAGTGTACTCGGGGGTCTTTATAATTCACCCCTCCACTTT. Encoded protein: CAWSVLGGLYNSPLHF.

There are a few counts of this clone. The CDR3 region is CASSWGGQGNSGNTIYF. For the CDR3, the DNA is TGTGCCAGCAGCTGGGGGGGACAGGGGAACTCTGGAAACACCATATATTTT. This chain joins TRBV7-6 and TRBJ1-3; TRBD1 agrees at 10 bases. The junction had 6 bases not matched to a gene; V was cut back by 4 bases and J by 0 bases. Germline V gene sequence: CDR1 SGHVS, CDR2 FNYEAQ. This CDR3 has 17 amino acids.

The V and J genes are TRBV2 and TRBJ1-1; D call uncertain. This CDR3 region has 11 residues. Germline V gene sequence: CDR1 SNHLY, CDR2 FYNNEI. V dropped 4 bases and J dropped 4 bases, with 4 bases sitting between them. CDR3 DNA: TGTGCCAGCAGTGCCCCCACTGAAGCTTTCTTT. Translated, it gives CASSAPTEAFF.

This chain connects TRBV30 to TRBJ2-2; the D gene is possibly TRBD2 (6 bases). V gave up 0 bases and J gave up 1 base, with 9 bases separating them. The CDR3 is 15 residues long. Germline CDR1 reads GTSNPN; CDR2 reads SVGIG (reference sequence). The CDR3 sequence: CAWSVRGLNTGELFF. Written as DNA, the CDR3 is TGTGCCTGGAGTGTACGGGGGTTGAACACCGGGGAGCTGTTTTTT.

The sample holds one count of this clone. The genes are TRBV7-3 and TRBJ2-1, with a tentative D call TRBD2 (6 bases). The CDR3 length is 15 residues. Germline loops: CDR1 SGHTA, CDR2 FQGTGA. Trimming shortened V by 0 bases and J by 5 bases, and 11 bases separated the two germline ends. The DNA for the CDR3 is TGTGCCAGCAGCTTAACTGCGACTAGGGACAATGAGCAGTTCTTC. Translation: CASSLTATRDNEQFF.

This clone was counted once. This chain joins TRBV5-1 and TRBJ2-3; D uncertain. V was shortened by 7 bases and J by 2 bases, with 11 bases between the two germline ends. Germline-derived CDR1 and CDR2 are SGHRS and YFSETQ. CDR3 size: 13 residues. Written as DNA, the CDR3 is TGCGCCAGCGCATCGGGCGACACAGATACGCAGTATTTT. It yields the protein CASASGDTDTQYF.

The chain employs TRBV3-1 (or the pseudogene TRBV3-2) and TRBJ1-1; D remains unclear. Trimming pared 1 base from V and 4 bases from J, leaving 10 bases between. The length of the CDR3 is 14 residues. Germline CDR1 is LGHDT and CDR2 is YNNKEL (reference sequence). The CDR3 DNA follows: TGTGCCAGCAGCCAAGGGGGAAGCAGCACTGAAGCTTTCTTT. This encodes CASSQGGSSTEAFF.

J is TRBJ1-1 and V is TRBV6-5; D gene uncertain. Deletions cut 2 bases from V and 5 bases from J, with 9 bases between. CDR3 length: 13 residues. Germline assignment: CDR1 MNHEY and CDR2 SVGAGI. The CDR3 sequence: CASSYLRLTEAFF. CDR3 DNA: TGTGCCAGCAGTTACCTCCGACTTACTGAAGCTTTCTTT.

The CDR3 protein is CASSSEGNYEQYF. The CDR3 DNA reads TGCGCCAGCAGCTCGGAGGGGAACTACGAGCAGTACTTC. The chain recombines TRBV5-1 with TRBJ2-7; possibly TRBD2 for D (6 bases). Trimming removed 3 bases from V and 3 bases from J, with 10 bases in between. The CDR3 loop spans 13 amino acids. Looked up from germline, CDR1 is SGHRS and CDR2 is YFSETQ.

The chain recombines TRBV30 with TRBJ2-3, with 11 bases aligning to TRBD2. With V trimmed by 8 bases and J by 0 bases, 10 bases remained unmatched. The CDR3 has 16 residues. Germline V CDR1 and CDR2: GTSNPN, SVGIG (reference sequence). CDR3: CAVSPGLAASTDTQYF. CDR3 in DNA: TGTGCCGTAAGCCCGGGACTAGCGGCTAGCACAGATACGCAGTATTTT.

The chain links TRBV5-5 to TRBJ1-6, with 8 bases matching TRBD1. The length of the CDR3 is 19 residues. Germline V gene data show CDR1 as SGHKS and CDR2 as YYEKEE (reference sequence). V lost 0 bases and J lost 2; bases outside the gene matches: 10. The CDR3 reads CASSLEQGVLSPYNSPLHF. Here the CDR3 DNA reads TGTGCCAGCAGCTTGGAACAGGGGGTCCTATCCCCCTATAATTCACCCCTCCACTTT.

This clone appeared a single time. The V gene is TRBV10-3, the J gene TRBJ2-1, with 13 bases fitting TRBD2. The germline V gene has CDR1 ENHRY and CDR2 SYGVKD. V lost 2 bases to trimming and J lost 6 bases; unmatched junction nucleotides: 7. CDR3 length: 17 amino acids. The CDR3 bases are TGTGCCATCAGTGAGACTAGCGGGAGGGCCCTCGCCAATGAGCAGTTCTTC. It is translated as CAISETSGRALANEQFF.

CDR3: CASSSGGEGTEAFF. DNA for the CDR3: TGTGCCAGCAGTTCAGGGGGCGAAGGGACTGAAGCTTTCTTT. V is TRBV28 and J is TRBJ1-1, with TRBD1 matching over 8 bases. CDR3 size: 14 residues. Per the germline V gene, CDR1 is MDHEN and CDR2 is SYDVKM. Unmatched junction bases numbered 6, after V lost 4 bases and J lost 5 bases.

V is TRBV28 and J is TRBJ2-7, with 10 nucleotides matching TRBD1. The junction had 11 bases not matched to a gene; V was cut back by 3 bases and J by 0 bases. The CDR3 has 18 residues. Germline CDR1 MDHEN, CDR2 SYDVKM. CDR3 sequence reads: CASSLVLYRDRGSYEQYF. As DNA, the CDR3 is TGTGCCAGCAGTTTGGTTTTGTATCGGGACAGGGGCTCCTACGAGCAGTACTTC.

The chain links TRBV5-4 to TRBJ1-2; 9 positions match TRBD1. The V gene end was trimmed by 4 bases and the J gene end by 6 bases; junction bases not matched to a gene: 1. Germline V CDR1 and CDR2: SGHNT, YYREEE (reference sequence). The CDR3 is made up of 12 amino acids. Written as DNA, the CDR3 is TGTGCCAGCAGCCGACAGGGGGATGGCTACACCTTC. Residues: CASSRQGDGYTF.

J is TRBJ2-7 and V is TRBV6-6, with 10 bases lining up with TRBD1. The length of the CDR3 is 15 residues. The germline V gene encodes CDR1 MNHNY and CDR2 SVGAGI (reference sequence). V dropped 8 bases and J dropped 3; count of bases not matched to a gene: 10. CDR3 DNA: TGTGCCAGCGCGCCCGGGACAGGGGTTTTCTACGAGCAGTACTTC. It codes for CASAPGTGVFYEQYF.

The CDR3 is CASSEKRGWLGPQHF. CDR3 DNA: TGTGCCAGCAGTGAAAAAAGGGGCTGGTTGGGGCCCCAGCATTTT. V and J are TRBV2 and TRBJ1-5, with a possible D match to TRBD1 (5 bases). V was cut by 2 bases and J by 9 bases, with 17 bases left in between. CDR3 length: 15 amino acids. Germline CDR1 reads SNHLY; CDR2 reads FYNNEI.

The gene calls are TRBV18 and TRBJ2-3; D tentatively fits TRBD1 or TRBD2 (5 bases each). CDR3 length equals 15 residues. Germline V lookup: CDR1 KGHSH, CDR2 LQKENI. V lost 6 bases, J lost 0 bases, and 13 bases lay in between. This chain's CDR3 is CASSSGTASTDTQYF. The CDR3 coding sequence is TGTGCCAGCTCGTCCGGGACGGCTAGCACAGATACGCAGTATTTT.

This clone was detected only once. Other DNA variants within this sample encode the same CDR3. The J gene is TRBJ1-4, the V gene TRBV15, with TRBD1 as a possible D gene (5 bases). Trimming left V 5 bases short and J 7 bases short, with 14 bases between. The CDR3 runs to 14 residues. The germline V gene encodes CDR1 LNHNV and CDR2 YYDKDF (reference sequence). CDR3 in amino acids: CATSFGTVPEKLFF. CDR3 nucleotides: TGTGCCACCAGCTTCGGGACCGTTCCTGAAAAACTGTTTTTT. The full variable domain, in which reference TRBV15 and TRBJ1-4 provide the parts outside the CDR3, is DAMVIQNPRYQVTQFGKPVTLSCSQTLNHNVMYWYQQKSSQAPKLLFHYYDKDFNNEADTPDNFQSRRPNTSFCFLDIRSPGLGDTAMYLCATSFGTVPEKLFFGSGTQLSVL.

V usage is TRBV19 and J usage is TRBJ2-7; D is undetermined. Germline assignment: CDR1 LNHDA and CDR2 SQIVND (reference sequence). The CDR3 extends over 14 amino acids. V lost 8 bases to trimming and J lost 2 bases, with 16 bases between them. CDR3 sequence: CASSRLIPTYEQYF. The CDR3 DNA sequence: TGTGCCAGTTCCCGCCTTATACCGACCTACGAGCAGTACTTC.

This chain links TRBV10-3 with TRBJ1-1, with D tentatively TRBD1 (6 bases). The CDR3 has 13 residues. From germline, CDR1 is ENHRY and CDR2 SYGVKD. V was cut by 6 bases and J by 6 bases, with 14 bases left in between. Here the CDR3 reads CAIRIQGDPEAFF. For the CDR3, the DNA is TGTGCCATCAGAATACAGGGTGACCCTGAAGCTTTCTTT.